This T cell receptor (beta chain) was documented in a study of T-cell memory formation after mild COVID-19. Germline CDR1 and CDR2: SQVTM and ANQGSEA. The CDR3 has 14 residues. V was clipped by 4 bases and J by 2 bases; unmatched bases: 5. A single record per CDR3 protein comes from TCRdb applying MiXCR to the 5' RACE reads. Found here are hundreds of thousands of distinct CDR3 sequences, about a fifth of them singletons; the top ten hold about an eighth. Sequenced input: PBMCs or a T cell subset sorted from them (not recorded which). The receptor's source is an adult woman who had mild COVID-19 (a few samples of this study predate the infection). Cell type and time point are not known. This chain links TRBV29-1 with TRBJ1-2; 9 bases line up with TRBD1. The CDR3, as DNA: TGCAGCGTTGCGTCGGGACAGGGCAACTATGGCTACACCTTC. Residues: CSVASGQGNYGYTF.